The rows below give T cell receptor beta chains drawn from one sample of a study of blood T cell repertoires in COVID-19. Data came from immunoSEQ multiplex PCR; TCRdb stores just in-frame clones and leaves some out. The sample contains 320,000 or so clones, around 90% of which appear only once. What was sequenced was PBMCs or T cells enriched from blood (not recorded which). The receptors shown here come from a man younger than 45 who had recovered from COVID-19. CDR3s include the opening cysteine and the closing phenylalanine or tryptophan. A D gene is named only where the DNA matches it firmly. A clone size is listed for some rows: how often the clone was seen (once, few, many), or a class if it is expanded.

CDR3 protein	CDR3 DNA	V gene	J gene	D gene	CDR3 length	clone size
CASSWGIQANEQFF	TGTGCCAGCAGTTGGGGAATACAGGCTAATGAGCAGTTCTTC	TRBV27	TRBJ2-1	NA	14	NA
CASSQDRVKLFF	TGTGCCAGCAGCCAAGATCGAGTAAAACTGTTTTTT	TRBV14	TRBJ1-4	NA	12	NA
CASSLFRGGMIRDTQYF	TGTGCCAGCAGCCTTTTCCGGGGGGGCATGATAAGAGATACGCAGTATTTT	TRBV7-2	TRBJ2-3	TRBD2	17	NA
CASSPTLAGVYNEQFF	TGCGCCAGCAGCCCGACTCTAGCGGGGGTCTACAATGAGCAGTTCTTC	TRBV5-1	TRBJ2-1	TRBD2	16	NA
CASSDPWTPNTEAFF	TGTGCCAGCAGTGATCCCTGGACACCGAACACTGAAGCTTTCTTT	TRBV6-1	TRBJ1-1	NA	15	NA
CASSRTGGYEQYF	TGTGCCAGCAGTAGGACAGGGGGGTACGAGCAGTACTTC	TRBV12-3/TRBV12-4	TRBJ2-7	TRBD1	13	NA
CASSLGGPVEQYF	TGTGCCAGCAGCTTAGGGGGCCCAGTCGAGCAGTACTTC	TRBV13	TRBJ2-7	NA	13	NA
CASSDQGVIYGELFF	TGTGCCAGCAGTGACCAGGGGGTAATCTACGGGGAGCTGTTTTTT	TRBV2	TRBJ2-2	TRBD1	15	NA
CASSSGTSGIYEQYF	TGTGCCAGCAGTTCCGGGACTAGCGGGATATACGAGCAGTACTTC	TRBV28	TRBJ2-7	TRBD2	15	NA
CASSPRGGGYTF	TGTGCCAGTAGTCCCCGGGGGGGTGGCTACACCTTC	TRBV19	TRBJ1-2	NA	12	NA
CASSLSVAGYEKLFF	TGTGCCAGCAGTTTATCCGTGGCAGGGTATGAAAAACTGTTTTTT	TRBV27	TRBJ1-4	NA	15	NA
CASSRTRGPNEKLFF	TGTGCCAGCAGCCGAACCAGGGGCCCTAATGAAAAACTGTTTTTT	TRBV2	TRBJ1-4	NA	15	NA
CASSPAGPYGYTF	TGTGCCAGCAGCCCTGCAGGTCCCTATGGCTACACCTTC	TRBV27	TRBJ1-2	NA	13	NA
CASSLARGGAAGSPLHF	TGTGCCAGCAGCTTGGCCAGAGGGGGCGCAGCGGGTTCACCCCTCCACTTT	TRBV5-4	TRBJ1-6	TRBD1	17	NA
CASSPPSPDRGNTEAFF	TGTGCCAGCTCACCACCGTCGCCGGACAGGGGGAACACTGAAGCTTTCTTT	TRBV18	TRBJ1-1	TRBD1	17	NA
CASSPGNLAGVITDTQYF	TGTGCCAGCAGCCCCGGTAACCTAGCGGGGGTTATCACAGATACGCAGTATTTT	TRBV6-2/TRBV6-3	TRBJ2-3	TRBD2	18	few
CASSLGGHHQETQYF	TGTGCCAGCAGCTTAGGGGGACACCACCAAGAGACCCAGTACTTC	TRBV11-3	TRBJ2-5	NA	15	once
CASRDTGGPDTQYF	TGTGCCAGCAGGGATACAGGGGGCCCAGATACGCAGTATTTT	TRBV27	TRBJ2-3	TRBD1	14	NA
CASSLEWAGTNTGELFF	TGTGCCAGCAGCTTAGAATGGGCAGGGACGAACACCGGGGAGCTGTTTTTT	TRBV11-2	TRBJ2-2	NA	17	NA
CASSPAGVGNQPQHF	TGTGCCAGCAGCCCAGCAGGGGTGGGCAATCAGCCCCAGCATTTT	TRBV4-2	TRBJ1-5	NA	15	NA
CASTLQGYDTEAFF	TGCGCCAGCACCTTACAGGGGTATGACACTGAAGCTTTCTTT	TRBV5-1	TRBJ1-1	TRBD1	14	NA
CASSLAQGYGYTF	TGTGCCAGCAGTTTAGCACAGGGTTATGGCTACACCTTC	TRBV27	TRBJ1-2	NA	13	NA
CASSLESGGVGEQYF	TGTGCCAGCAGCTTAGAAAGTGGAGGGGTGGGAGAGCAGTACTTC	TRBV11-2	TRBJ2-7	NA	15	NA
CASSLRSGTEAFF	TGTGCCAGTAGTCTAAGGAGTGGCACTGAAGCTTTCTTT	TRBV19	TRBJ1-1	NA	13	NA
CASSASGTGTGYHQPQHF	TGTGCCAGCAGTGCCTCCGGGACAGGGACTGGCTATCATCAGCCCCAGCATTTT	TRBV6-1	TRBJ1-5	TRBD1	18	NA
CSVGGNYEQYF	TGCAGCGTTGGCGGCAACTACGAGCAGTACTTC	TRBV29-1	TRBJ2-7	NA	11	NA
CASSPDRGQAWGNTIYF	TGTGCCAGCAGCCCGGACAGGGGGCAAGCGTGGGGAAACACCATATATTTT	TRBV3-1/TRBV3-2	TRBJ1-3	TRBD1	17	NA
CASSFSGRSGYTF	TGTGCCAGCAGTTTTTCGGGGAGATCTGGCTACACCTTC	TRBV28	TRBJ1-2	NA	13	NA
CATSDLGSGESNEQFF	TGTGCCACCAGTGATTTGGGGTCAGGGGAGTCCAATGAGCAGTTCTTC	TRBV24-1	TRBJ2-1	NA	16	NA
CASTPQGAGNQPQHF	TGTGCCAGCACCCCCCAGGGGGCTGGGAATCAGCCCCAGCATTTT	TRBV7-8	TRBJ1-5	TRBD1	15	NA
CAWSETGAEQFF	TGTGCCTGGAGTGAGACAGGGGCAGAGCAGTTCTTC	TRBV30	TRBJ2-1	TRBD1	12	once
CASSTRTVLSTDTQYF	TGTGCCAGCAGCACGCGGACAGTTTTGAGCACAGATACGCAGTATTTT	TRBV5-4	TRBJ2-3	NA	16	NA
CASSVVADTQYF	TGTGCCAGCAGCGTAGTCGCAGATACGCAGTATTTT	TRBV9	TRBJ2-3	NA	12	NA
CASSHSPGTVLDEQYF	TGCGCCAGCAGCCATTCCCCGGGAACAGTGTTGGACGAGCAGTACTTC	TRBV4-1	TRBJ2-7	NA	16	NA
CASSQDRGGLYEQYF	TGTGCCAGCAGCCAAGATCGGGGGGGGCTGTACGAGCAGTACTTC	TRBV4-2	TRBJ2-7	TRBD2	15	NA
CASSHPRKTGLNQPQHF	TGTGCCAGTAGTCACCCCCGAAAGACAGGGCTTAATCAGCCCCAGCATTTT	TRBV19	TRBJ1-5	TRBD1	17	NA
CASSSRSDTQYF	TGTGCCAGCAGCTCCCGGTCAGATACGCAGTATTTT	TRBV7-9	TRBJ2-3	NA	12	NA
CASSLALVTAEAFF	TGTGCCAGCAGCTTAGCGTTGGTAACAGCAGAAGCTTTCTTT	TRBV7-9	TRBJ1-1	NA	14	NA
CASSQDSTGIEAFF	TGTGCCAGCTCACAAGACTCGACAGGGATTGAAGCTTTCTTT	TRBV18	TRBJ1-1	TRBD1	14	NA
CASSSDMNTEAFF	TGCGCCAGCAGCTCCGACATGAACACTGAAGCTTTCTTT	TRBV5-1	TRBJ1-1	NA	13	NA
CASSETRLNTEAFF	TGCGCCAGCAGTGAGACCAGATTGAACACTGAAGCTTTCTTT	TRBV10-1	TRBJ1-1	NA	14	NA
CASSPGLDYGYTF	TGTGCCAGCAGTCCGGGACTGGACTATGGCTACACCTTC	TRBV2	TRBJ1-2	NA	13	NA
CASSAGTGGYGYTF	TGTGCCAGCAGTGCCGGGACAGGGGGTTATGGCTACACCTTC	TRBV6-4	TRBJ1-2	TRBD1	14	NA
CASRETFSNQPQHF	TGTGCCAGCAGAGAGACATTTAGCAATCAGCCCCAGCATTTT	TRBV6-5	TRBJ1-5	NA	14	NA
CASSESVGTGSYEQYF	TGTGCCAGCAGTGAATCTGTAGGGACAGGCTCCTACGAGCAGTACTTC	TRBV6-1	TRBJ2-7	TRBD1	16	many
CASTSGAGELFF	TGTGCCAGCACCTCCGGGGCCGGGGAGCTGTTTTTT	TRBV27	TRBJ2-2	NA	12	NA
CASSFKAAPYNEQFF	TGCGCCAGCAGCTTTAAAGCGGCCCCCTACAATGAGCAGTTCTTC	TRBV5-1	TRBJ2-1	NA	15	NA
CASRSWTGPNSYEQYF	TGTGCCAGCAGGAGTTGGACAGGGCCCAACTCCTACGAGCAGTACTTC	TRBV2	TRBJ2-7	TRBD1	16	NA
CASSVGDTQGYGYTF	TGTGCCAGCAGCGTAGGAGACACCCAAGGCTATGGCTACACCTTC	TRBV9	TRBJ1-2	NA	15	NA
CASSSPHGANYGYTF	TGTGCCAGCAGTTCCCCCCACGGAGCTAACTATGGCTACACCTTC	TRBV28	TRBJ1-2	NA	15	NA
CASSQTTGNYGYTF	TGTGCCAGCAGCCAAACGACAGGGAACTATGGCTACACCTTC	TRBV7-2	TRBJ1-2	TRBD1	14	few
CASSQSTGDLNQPQHF	TGCGCCAGCAGCCAATCGACAGGGGACCTCAATCAGCCCCAGCATTTT	TRBV4-1	TRBJ1-5	TRBD1	16	NA
CASSQRAGGSSYEQYF	TGCGCCAGCAGCCAAAGGGCGGGGGGAAGCTCCTACGAGCAGTACTTC	TRBV4-1	TRBJ2-7	TRBD2	16	NA